This is a list of T cell receptor beta chains from one sample in a study of Graves' ophthalmopathy and Graves' hyperthyroidism. TCRdb independently ran MiXCR on the multiplex PCR reads; one entry per CDR3 protein. This table holds approximately 45,000 distinct CDR3 sequences, around 48% found once. The material sequenced was peripheral blood. The receptors here all came from an adult man with Graves' ophthalmopathy. CDR3s include the opening cysteine and the closing phenylalanine or tryptophan. Fields, in order: clone size, J gene, D gene, V gene, CDR3 DNA, CDR3 protein. A D gene is named only where the DNA matches it firmly. Clone size is given for some rows only: seen once, a few or many times, or a class if the clone is expanded.

few TRBJ1-2 . TRBV14 TGTGCCAGCAGCCAAGGCAGGGAGGAAGGCTACACCTTC CASSQGREEGYTF
. TRBJ2-1 TRBD2 TRBV3-1 TGTGCCAGCAGCCGACGAACTAGCGGGGGGCCGAGCTCCTACAATGAGCAGTTCTTC CASSRRTSGGPSSYNEQFF
many TRBJ1-1 . TRBV5-1 TGCGCCAGCAGCTTGGGTGTAGAGAACACTGAAGCTTTCTTT CASSLGVENTEAFF
few TRBJ2-5 . TRBV2 TGTGCCAGCACCCGTGGTGAGACCCAGTACTTC CASTRGETQYF
many TRBJ1-2 . TRBV6-1 TGTGCCAGCAGTGAAGCGAGTCACCGGGGGGGCTATGGCTACACCTTC CASSEASHRGGYGYTF
. TRBJ2-2 . TRBV20-1 TGCAGTGCCTCCGGGACCCCGACCGGGGAGCTGTTTTTT CSASGTPTGELFF
few TRBJ2-2 TRBD2 TRBV6-5 TGTGCCAGTTCGGAGACCGCAGGACTAGCGGGGGGAGAACCCGCCGGGGAGCTGTTTTTT CASSETAGLAGGEPAGELFF
many TRBJ1-5 . TRBV12-3/TRBV12-4 TGTGCCAGCAGTTTAGTTGGGGGACAGCCCCAGCATTTT CASSLVGGQPQHF
many TRBJ2-3 . TRBV7-9 TGTGCCAGCAGCGAGGGGGGGACCGGGACGACTAGGGATACGCAGTATTTT CASSEGGTGTTRDTQYF
. TRBJ1-1 . TRBV9 TGTGCCAGCAGCCGGTCGGTCGGGAGAGCACGTTCAGGCACTGAAGCTTTCTTT CASSRSVGRARSGTEAFF
. TRBJ1-6 . TRBV10-1 TGCGCCAGCAGTGATGGGGGTTCTGTAGGATCCTATAATTCACCCCTCCACTTT CASSDGGSVGSYNSPLHF
. TRBJ1-3 . TRBV19 TGTGCCAGTAGCAAAAGCGGGGGGCACTCTGGAAACACCATATATTTT CASSKSGGHSGNTIYF
. TRBJ2-2 TRBD1 TRBV25-1 TGTGCCAGCAGTGGCCGACAGGGGGGTACCGGGGAGCTGTTTTTT CASSGRQGGTGELFF
many TRBJ2-2 TRBD2 TRBV2 TGTGCCAGCAGGACTAGCGGGAGGGTCGGGGAGCTGTTTTTT CASRTSGRVGELFF
. TRBJ1-5 . TRBV7-3 TGTGCCAGCAGCTTAGACGGCGGCAGCAATCAGCCCCAGCATTTT CASSLDGGSNQPQHF
medium-sized TRBJ2-5 TRBD2 TRBV20-1 TGCAGTGCTCTTACTAGCGACCAAGAGACCCAGTACTTC CSALTSDQETQYF
few TRBJ1-6 . TRBV6-5 TGTGCCAGCAGTTACAGGGGAGAACCCCTCCACTTT CASSYRGEPLHF
. TRBJ2-7 . TRBV10-2 TGCGCCAGCACCCTTGGAGGGGAGTACGAGCAGTACTTC CASTLGGEYEQYF
once TRBJ2-2 . TRBV7-3 TGTGCCAGCAGGGACACTCGGACCGGGGAGCTGTTTTTT CASRDTRTGELFF
medium-sized TRBJ2-7 TRBD2 TRBV29-1 TGCAGCGTTGTGGGCGGGAGGGTCCCTGACGAGCAGTACTTC CSVVGGRVPDEQYF
. TRBJ2-2 TRBD1 TRBV7-6 TGCGCCAGCAGCTGGACAGGGGGCGCGAACACCGGGGAGCTGTTTTTT CASSWTGGANTGELFF
many TRBJ2-1 TRBD2 TRBV7-2 TGTGCCAGCAGCTTAGTTGGCGGGAGGGCTGACTACAATGAGCAGTTCTTC CASSLVGGRADYNEQFF
. TRBJ1-1 . TRBV3-1 TGTGCCAGCAGCCAAAGCCAGAAACTGGCAGCTTTCTTT CASSQSQKLAAFF
. TRBJ2-1 TRBD2 TRBV7-6 TGTGCCAGCAGCCCCCCGGGGGTAGCGGGGGCAAATGAGCAGTTCTTC CASSPPGVAGANEQFF
many TRBJ2-7 . TRBV2 TGTGCCAGCAGTGAAGCTGTAAGTAATGACGAGCAGTACTTC CASSEAVSNDEQYF
medium-sized TRBJ2-7 . TRBV20-1 TGCAGTGCTAGTTACGACAGCTCCTACGAGCAGTACTTC CSASYDSSYEQYF
few TRBJ2-5 . TRBV29-1 TGCAGCGTTGGGGAGAGGGAGACCCAGTACTTC CSVGERETQYF
few TRBJ2-7 TRBD1 TRBV7-8 TGTGCCAGCAGCTCCGGGACAGCTTTCGAGCAGTACTTC CASSSGTAFEQYF